One TCR beta chain is described in this entry. Its antigen is unknown. Produced via immunoSEQ multiplex PCR; TCRdb's table is partial and in-frame only. The sample gives 550,000 to 700,000 clones, about 80% of which show up once; around 1.8% is in the top ten. This sample was taken from a study of shared clonotypes between healthy human individuals. Study in general: Per donor, three plates held CD4 naive cells, three held CD4 memory, two held CD8 naive and one held CD8 memory.

Germline values: CDR1 MDHEN, CDR2 SYDVKM. This CDR3 is 14 amino acids long. The V gene end was trimmed by 5 bases and the J gene end by 3 bases; junction bases not matched to a gene: 2. Caucasian adults living in Nashville, Tennessee, provided all samples. Study-level findings and limits: Naive subsets generally exceeded memory subsets in estimated richness.

The chain links TRBV28 to TRBJ1-5; 9 nucleotides match TRBD1. This clonotype originated in a woman younger than 45 in good health. Sequences were obtained from memory CD4+ T cells sorted from blood. The subset was: CD45RA-negative fraction. CDR3 coding DNA: TGTGCCAGCAGTGACAGGGGGAACAATCAGCCCCAGCATTTT. It codes for CASSDRGNNQPQHF.